This TCR beta chain was sequenced during a study of blood T cell repertoires in COVID-19. Looking at the study overall: The samples span acute and convalescent COVID-19 from the United States, Italy and Spain. T cells, B-cell-depleted T cells, or PBMCs supplied cDNA or gDNA.

CDR3 size: 16 residues. The V gene end was trimmed by 3 bases and the J gene end by 5 bases; junction bases not matched to a gene: 11. The germline V gene has CDR1 LNHDA and CDR2 SQIVND (reference sequence). Seattle patients were enrolled during active infection and followed longitudinally. Per the authors' pipeline: Amplification with reference gene primers provided the estimates of nucleated cell counts. TCRdb's table, derived via immunoSEQ multiplex PCR, lists solely in-frame clones and lacks some. V and J calls and clone size are given by that table; D and trimming were obtained from the DNA. The table has roughly 120,000 clones, around 83% seen once; the top ten hold roughly 3.2%.

The TCR was taken from a woman aged 80 or over with COVID-19, enrolled during active disease. The sample comprised peripheral blood. The chain links TRBV19 to TRBJ2-7; TRBD1 matches 9 bases. The chain's CDR3 is CASSIRAGTGRHEQYF. The DNA of the CDR3 is TGTGCCAGTAGTATTCGGGCCGGGACAGGGAGACACGAGCAGTACTTC.